The text below deals with one TCR beta chain. Antigen unknown. The data were taken from a study of graft-versus-host responses after intestinal transplantation. Study-level information: Multivisceral, liver-intestinal, or isolated intestinal transplants were performed in recipients. Every transplant recipient was induced with anti-thymocyte globulin, then maintained on tacrolimus and steroids for around 3 years.

The V end lost 3 bases, the J end lost 0 bases, and 9 bases lay between the germline ends. The germline V gene encodes CDR1 SGHVS and CDR2 FQNEAQ. The CDR3 is 14 residues long. This table comes from immunoSEQ multiplex PCR, and its TCRdb copy is limited to in-frame clones, with some not included. The sample includes approximately 110,000 clones, 85% to 95% seen only once; the top ten take about 0.25%. Study-level results: Recipient marrow held GvH clones, some first seen in ileum or blood. The highest levels of circulating GvH clones went along with early declines in HvG clones after transplant.

The receptor was isolated from a human donor who was the organ donor for an intestinal transplant. This chain links TRBV7-8 with TRBJ2-7, with D perhaps TRBD1 or TRBD2 (5 bases each). The source was unstimulated CD4+ T cells sorted from spleen or lymph node cells, collected before transplant. The CDR3 bases are TGTGCCAGCAGCTTCGACGGGACCTCCTACGAGCAGTACTTC. Protein sequence: CASSFDGTSYEQYF.